A selection of T cell receptor beta chains follows, all from one sample in a study of shared clonotypes between healthy human individuals. Some clones are missing from TCRdb's copy, which holds only in-frame ones; the method was immunoSEQ multiplex PCR. Here the sample spans about 510,000 clones, 79% being singletons. The sequencing input was PBMCs. These receptors were obtained from a woman aged 40 to 55 in good health. Some clones in this sample may be carry-over from other donors' samples. Both conserved end residues are part of each CDR3. A D gene is named only where the DNA matches it firmly. A clone size is listed for some rows: how often the clone was seen (once, few, many), or a class if it is expanded.

-,TRBV7-3,TRBJ2-1,-,TGTGCCAGCAGCCTAACGGAGGGGTACAATGAGCAGTTCTTC,CASSLTEGYNEQFF
-,TRBV18,TRBJ2-2,-,TGTGCCAGCCCTGCGTCGGGGGCCGCGGGCACCGGGGAGCTGTTTTTT,CASPASGAAGTGELFF
TRBD2,TRBV6-5,TRBJ2-1,-,TGTGCCAGCACCCGAGCGGGAGCGGGTGAGCAGTTCTTC,CASTRAGAGEQFF
-,TRBV28,TRBJ1-5,-,TGTGCCAGCTTACAGGGAGGGTTTAATCAGCCCCAGCATTTT,CASLQGGFNQPQHF
-,TRBV27,TRBJ2-1,-,TGTGCCAGCAGTTTATTCAATGAGCAGTTCTTC,CASSLFNEQFF
TRBD1,TRBV30,TRBJ1-3,-,TGTGCCTGGACCCTGGGACAGGTCTCTGGAAACACCATATATTTT,CAWTLGQVSGNTIYF
-,TRBV5-5,TRBJ2-3,-,TGTGCCAGCAGCTTGGCCAATCTTGGACAGAGCACAGATACGCAGTATTTT,CASSLANLGQSTDTQYF
-,TRBV6-1,TRBJ2-3,-,TGTGCCAGCAGTGGTCCGGGAGATACGCAGTATTTT,CASSGPGDTQYF
-,TRBV7-9,TRBJ2-3,-,TGTGCCAGCAGCTTATCGGCTAGCCTGGATACGCAGTATTTT,CASSLSASLDTQYF
-,TRBV4-1,TRBJ2-1,once,TGCGCCAGCAGCCAACCAGTTTTTAGCGGCAATGAGCAGTTCTTC,CASSQPVFSGNEQFF
TRBD1,TRBV5-1,TRBJ2-7,-,TGCGCCAGCAGCTTGGGACGACAGGGCCACGAGCAGTACTTC,CASSLGRQGHEQYF
TRBD1,TRBV30,TRBJ1-1,few,TGTGCCTGGAGGATCACAGGGGCGAAGAACACTGAAGCTTTCTTT,CAWRITGAKNTEAFF
-,TRBV20-1,TRBJ2-7,-,TGCAGTGCTGGGCCCTTCTACGAGCAGTACTTC,CSAGPFYEQYF
-,TRBV30,TRBJ2-3,-,TGTGCCTGGAGTCGGGGCCTCGGTAGCACAGATACGCAGTATTTT,CAWSRGLGSTDTQYF
-,TRBV9,TRBJ2-3,-,TGTGCCAGCAGCCCCCGATGGGCAGATACGCAGTATTTT,CASSPRWADTQYF
TRBD1,TRBV28,TRBJ1-2,-,TGTGCCAGCAGTCCGTACCCGACAGGGAACTATGGCTACACCTTC,CASSPYPTGNYGYTF
-,TRBV29-1,TRBJ2-2,few,TGCAGCGTTGGGGGGAGCGCGAACACCGGGGAGCTGTTTTTT,CSVGGSANTGELFF
TRBD2,TRBV5-1,TRBJ2-7,-,TGCGCCAGCAGGAACCTTGGGACTAGCGGGACCTACGAGCAGTACTTC,CASRNLGTSGTYEQYF
TRBD1,TRBV7-3,TRBJ2-3,-,TGTGCCAGCAGCTCCGGACAGGGGGCCACAGATACGCAGTATTTT,CASSSGQGATDTQYF
-,TRBV11-2,TRBJ2-3,-,TGTGCCAGCAGCTTAAACCCCACAGATACGCAGTATTTT,CASSLNPTDTQYF
TRBD1,TRBV4-2,TRBJ1-1,-,TGTGCCAGCAGCCAAGACCGTAACAGGGGTACTGAAGCTTTCTTT,CASSQDRNRGTEAFF
-,TRBV9,TRBJ2-7,-,TGTGCCAGCAGCGTCGGAGACGCCTACGAGCAGTACTTC,CASSVGDAYEQYF
-,TRBV7-2,TRBJ2-3,-,TGTGCCAGCAGCGAGTACCGTGGGGGAAATACGCAGTATTTT,CASSEYRGGNTQYF
TRBD1,TRBV6-1,TRBJ2-2,-,TGTGCCAGCAGTGCCCTGATAGGGGGCGTCGGGGAGCTGTTTTTT,CASSALIGGVGELFF
TRBD2,TRBV18,TRBJ2-1,once,TGTGCCAGCTCACCACCGGGACTAGCGGGATACAATGAGCAGTTCTTC,CASSPPGLAGYNEQFF